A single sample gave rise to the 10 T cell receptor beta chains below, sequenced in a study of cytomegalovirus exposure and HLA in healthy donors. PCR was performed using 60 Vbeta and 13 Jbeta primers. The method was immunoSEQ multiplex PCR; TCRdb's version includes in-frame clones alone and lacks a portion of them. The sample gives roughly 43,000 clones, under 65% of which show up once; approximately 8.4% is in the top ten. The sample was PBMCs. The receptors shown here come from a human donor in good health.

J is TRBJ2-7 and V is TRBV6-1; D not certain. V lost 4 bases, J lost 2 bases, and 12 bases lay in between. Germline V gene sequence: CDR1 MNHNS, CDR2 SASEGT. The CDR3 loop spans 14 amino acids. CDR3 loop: CASSARLTTYEQYF. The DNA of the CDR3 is TGTGCCAGCAGTGCCCGTTTAACTACCTACGAGCAGTACTTC.

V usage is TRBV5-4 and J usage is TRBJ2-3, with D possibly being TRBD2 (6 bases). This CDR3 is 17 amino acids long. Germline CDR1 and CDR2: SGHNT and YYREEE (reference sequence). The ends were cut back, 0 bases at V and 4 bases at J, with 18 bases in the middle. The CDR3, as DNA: TGTGCCAGCAGCTTGGGTCTAGTTGGGCGGGGCCCAGATACGCAGTATTTT. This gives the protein CASSLGLVGRGPDTQYF.

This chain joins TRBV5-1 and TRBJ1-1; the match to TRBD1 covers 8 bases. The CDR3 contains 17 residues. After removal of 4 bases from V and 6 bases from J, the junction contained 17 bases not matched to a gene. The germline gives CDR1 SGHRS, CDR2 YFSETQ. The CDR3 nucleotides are TGCGCCAGCAGCCAACTACCCCTAGCAGGGGGCTGGTCTGAAGCTTTCTTT. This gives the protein CASSQLPLAGGWSEAFF.

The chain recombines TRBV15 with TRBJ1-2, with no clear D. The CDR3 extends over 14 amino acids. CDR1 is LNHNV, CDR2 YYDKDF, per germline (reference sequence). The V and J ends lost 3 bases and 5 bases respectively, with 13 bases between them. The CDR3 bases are TGTGCCACCAGCAGGGGCCATCAAGAATATGGCTACACCTTC. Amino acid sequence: CATSRGHQEYGYTF.

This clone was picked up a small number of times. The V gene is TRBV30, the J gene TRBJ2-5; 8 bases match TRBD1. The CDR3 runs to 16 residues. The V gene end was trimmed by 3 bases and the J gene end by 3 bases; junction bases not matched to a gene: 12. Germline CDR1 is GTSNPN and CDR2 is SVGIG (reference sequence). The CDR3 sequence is CAWRDLTGDQEETQYF. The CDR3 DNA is TGTGCCTGGAGGGATTTGACAGGGGATCAAGAAGAGACCCAGTACTTC.

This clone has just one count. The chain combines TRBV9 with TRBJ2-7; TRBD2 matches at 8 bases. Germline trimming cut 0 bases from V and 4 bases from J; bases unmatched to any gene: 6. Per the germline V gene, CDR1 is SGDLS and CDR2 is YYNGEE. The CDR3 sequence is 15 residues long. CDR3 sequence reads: CASSVENGGAYEQYF. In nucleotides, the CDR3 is TGTGCCAGCAGCGTAGAAAACGGGGGGGCTTACGAGCAGTACTTC. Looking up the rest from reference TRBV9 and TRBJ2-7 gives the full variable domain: DSGVTQTPKHLITATGQRVTLRCSPRSGDLSVYWYQQSLDQGLQFLIQYYNGEERAKGNILERFSAQQFPDLHSELNLSSLELGDSALYFCASSVENGGAYEQYFGPGTRLTVT.

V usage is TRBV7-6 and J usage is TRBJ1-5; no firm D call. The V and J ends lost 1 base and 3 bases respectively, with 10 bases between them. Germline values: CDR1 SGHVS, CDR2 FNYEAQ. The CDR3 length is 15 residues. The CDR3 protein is CASSLDGLTNQPQHF. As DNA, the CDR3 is TGTGCCAGCAGCTTAGATGGGCTCACCAATCAGCCCCAGCATTTT.

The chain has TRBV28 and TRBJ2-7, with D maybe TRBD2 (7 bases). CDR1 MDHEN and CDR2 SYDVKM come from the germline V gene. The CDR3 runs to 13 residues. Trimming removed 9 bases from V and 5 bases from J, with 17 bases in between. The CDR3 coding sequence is TGTGCCAGTATGTGGGGGGGGCGCGACGAGCAGTACTTC. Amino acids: CASMWGGRDEQYF.

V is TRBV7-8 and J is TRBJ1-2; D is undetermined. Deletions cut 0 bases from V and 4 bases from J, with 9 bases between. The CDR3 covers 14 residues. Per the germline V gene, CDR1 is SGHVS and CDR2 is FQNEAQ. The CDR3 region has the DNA TGTGCCAGCAGCTTAGCTCCCGTCGGCTATGGCTACACCTTC. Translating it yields CASSLAPVGYGYTF.

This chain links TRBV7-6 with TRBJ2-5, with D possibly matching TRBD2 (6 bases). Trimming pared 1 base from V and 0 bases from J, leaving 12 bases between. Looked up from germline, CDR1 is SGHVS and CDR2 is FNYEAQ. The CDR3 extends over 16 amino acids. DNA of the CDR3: TGTGCCAGCAGCTTAGTGGGGGGAACATACCAAGAGACCCAGTACTTC. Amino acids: CASSLVGGTYQETQYF.